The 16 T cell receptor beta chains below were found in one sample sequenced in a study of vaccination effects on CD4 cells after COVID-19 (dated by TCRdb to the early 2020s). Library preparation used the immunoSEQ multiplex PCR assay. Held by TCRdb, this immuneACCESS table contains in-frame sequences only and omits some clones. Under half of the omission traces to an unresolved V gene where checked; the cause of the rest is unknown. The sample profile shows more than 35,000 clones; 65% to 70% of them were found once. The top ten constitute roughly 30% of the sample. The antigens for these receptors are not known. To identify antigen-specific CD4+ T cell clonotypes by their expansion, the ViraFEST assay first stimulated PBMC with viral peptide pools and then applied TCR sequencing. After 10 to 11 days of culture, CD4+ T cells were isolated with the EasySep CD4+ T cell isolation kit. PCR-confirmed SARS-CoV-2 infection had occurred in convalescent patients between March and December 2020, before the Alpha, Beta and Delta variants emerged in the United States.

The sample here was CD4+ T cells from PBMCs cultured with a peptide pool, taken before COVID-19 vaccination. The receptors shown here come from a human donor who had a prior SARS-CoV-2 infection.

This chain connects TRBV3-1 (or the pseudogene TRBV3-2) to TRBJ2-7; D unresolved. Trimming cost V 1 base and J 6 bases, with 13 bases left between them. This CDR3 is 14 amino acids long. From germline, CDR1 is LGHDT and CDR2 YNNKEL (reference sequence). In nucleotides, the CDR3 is TGTGCCAGCAGCCAAGCAAGTCCTGGGTTCGAGCAGTACTTC. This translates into CASSQASPGFEQYF.

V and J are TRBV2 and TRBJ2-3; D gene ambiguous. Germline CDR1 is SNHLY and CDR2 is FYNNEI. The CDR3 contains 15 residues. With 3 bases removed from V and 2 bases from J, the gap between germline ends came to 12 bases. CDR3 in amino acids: CASSDGYDPTDTQYF. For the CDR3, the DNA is TGTGCCAGCAGTGATGGTTATGACCCCACAGATACGCAGTATTTT.

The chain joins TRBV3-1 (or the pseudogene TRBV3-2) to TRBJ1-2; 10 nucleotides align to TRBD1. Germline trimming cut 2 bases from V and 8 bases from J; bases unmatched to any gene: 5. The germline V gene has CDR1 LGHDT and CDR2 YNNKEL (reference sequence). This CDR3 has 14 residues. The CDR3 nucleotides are TGTGCCAGCAGCCAAACTGGACAGGGGGGCGGCTACACCTTC. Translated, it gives CASSQTGQGGGYTF.

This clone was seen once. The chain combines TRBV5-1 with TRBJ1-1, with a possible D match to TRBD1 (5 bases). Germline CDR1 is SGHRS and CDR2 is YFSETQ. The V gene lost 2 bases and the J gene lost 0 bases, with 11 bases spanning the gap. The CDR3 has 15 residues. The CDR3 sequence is CASSFQGGMNTEAFF. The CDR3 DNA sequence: TGCGCCAGCAGCTTTCAGGGAGGGATGAACACTGAAGCTTTCTTT.

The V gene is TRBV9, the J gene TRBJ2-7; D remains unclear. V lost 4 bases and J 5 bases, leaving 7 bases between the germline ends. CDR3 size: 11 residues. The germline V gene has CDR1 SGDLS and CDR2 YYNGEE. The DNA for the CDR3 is TGTGCCAGCAGCCCCGGCCACGAGCAGTACTTC. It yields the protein CASSPGHEQYF.

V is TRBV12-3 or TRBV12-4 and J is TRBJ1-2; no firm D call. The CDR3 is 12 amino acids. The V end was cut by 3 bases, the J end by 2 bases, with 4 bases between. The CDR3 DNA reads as TGTGCCAGCAGTTTCTGGAACTATGGCTACACCTTC. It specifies CASSFWNYGYTF.

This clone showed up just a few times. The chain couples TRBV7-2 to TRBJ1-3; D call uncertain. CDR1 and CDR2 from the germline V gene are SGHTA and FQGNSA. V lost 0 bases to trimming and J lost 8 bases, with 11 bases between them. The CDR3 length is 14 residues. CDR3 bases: TGTGCCAGCAGCTTAGCGGCCGATCTGCACACCATATATTTT. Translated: CASSLAADLHTIYF.

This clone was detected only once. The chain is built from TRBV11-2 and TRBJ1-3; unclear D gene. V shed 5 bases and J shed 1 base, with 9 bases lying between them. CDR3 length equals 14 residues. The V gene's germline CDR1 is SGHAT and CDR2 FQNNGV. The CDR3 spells CASSLQESGNTIYF. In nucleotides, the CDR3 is TGTGCCAGCAGCCTTCAGGAGTCTGGAAACACCATATATTTT.

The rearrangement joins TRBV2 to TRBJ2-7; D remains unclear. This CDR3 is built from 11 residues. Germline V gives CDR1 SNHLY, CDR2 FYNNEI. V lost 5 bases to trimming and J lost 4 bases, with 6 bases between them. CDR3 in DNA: TGTGCCAGCAGTTATATGTACGAGCAGTACTTC. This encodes CASSYMYEQYF.

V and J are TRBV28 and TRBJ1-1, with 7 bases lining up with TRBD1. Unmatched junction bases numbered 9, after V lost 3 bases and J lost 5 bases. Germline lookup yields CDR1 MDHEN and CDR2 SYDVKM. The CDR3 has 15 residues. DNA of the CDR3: TGTGCCAGCAGTTTCTCCCAGACAGGGCGAACTGAAGCTTTCTTT. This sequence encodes CASSFSQTGRTEAFF.

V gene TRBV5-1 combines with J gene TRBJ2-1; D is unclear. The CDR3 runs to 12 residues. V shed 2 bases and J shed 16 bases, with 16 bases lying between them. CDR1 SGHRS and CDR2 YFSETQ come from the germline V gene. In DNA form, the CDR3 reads TGCGCCAGCAGCTTCCTAGACAATGAGCGATTCTTC. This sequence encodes CASSFLDNERFF.

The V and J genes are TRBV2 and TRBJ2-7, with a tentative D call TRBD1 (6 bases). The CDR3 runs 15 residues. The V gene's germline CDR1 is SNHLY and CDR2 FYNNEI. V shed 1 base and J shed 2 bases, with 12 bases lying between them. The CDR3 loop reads CASSEVRDMTYEQYF. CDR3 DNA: TGTGCCAGCAGTGAAGTAAGGGACATGACCTACGAGCAGTACTTC.

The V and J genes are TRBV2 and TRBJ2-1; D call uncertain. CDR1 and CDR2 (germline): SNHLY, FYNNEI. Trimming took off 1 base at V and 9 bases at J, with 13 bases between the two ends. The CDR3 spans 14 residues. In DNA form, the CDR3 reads TGTGCCAGCAGTGAAGTTTACATCTCTGGTGAGCAGTTCTTC. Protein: CASSEVYISGEQFF.

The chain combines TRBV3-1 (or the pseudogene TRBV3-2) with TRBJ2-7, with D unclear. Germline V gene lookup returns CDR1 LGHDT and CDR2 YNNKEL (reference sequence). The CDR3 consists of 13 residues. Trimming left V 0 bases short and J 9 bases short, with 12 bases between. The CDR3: CASSQELGNRQYF. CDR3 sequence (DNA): TGTGCCAGCAGCCAAGAGTTGGGTAACCGGCAGTACTTC.

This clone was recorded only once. The CDR3 DNA reads as TGTGCCAGCAGCTTGAGTAGCGGATCAGATACGCAGTATTTT. It is translated as CASSLSSGSDTQYF. The chain employs TRBV5-4 and TRBJ2-3; maybe TRBD2 (6 bases). The germline V and J ends were trimmed by 1 base and 4 bases, with 10 bases remaining between them. The CDR3 spans 14 residues. The germline CDR1 and CDR2 sequences are SGHNT and YYREEE (reference sequence).

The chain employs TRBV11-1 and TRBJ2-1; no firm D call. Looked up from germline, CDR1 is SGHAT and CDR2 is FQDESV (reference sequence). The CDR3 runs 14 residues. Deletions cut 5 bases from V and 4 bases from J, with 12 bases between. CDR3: CASSTSTLYNEQFF. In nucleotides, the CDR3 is TGTGCCAGCAGCACAAGCACCCTTTACAATGAGCAGTTCTTC.